The 23 T cell receptor beta chains below were found in one sample sequenced in a study of blood T cell repertoires in COVID-19 (dated by TCRdb to about 2020). Library preparation was by the immunoSEQ multiplex PCR assay. TCRdb obtained this table from immuneACCESS and retained in-frame rearrangements with V and J assigned. These tables miss some clones; where compared with another copy, unresolved V genes account for less than half of the shortfall, and the remainder is unexplained. The sample contains some 200,000 clones, approximately 90% of them found a single time. 5% to 6.5% of the sample rests with the top ten. The sequenced sample was peripheral blood. These receptor sequences come from a man between 35 and 55 years old with active or convalescent COVID-19.

V is TRBV5-1 and J is TRBJ2-7; 7 positions match TRBD1. Germline V gene lookup returns CDR1 SGHRS and CDR2 YFSETQ. CDR3 length: 13 amino acids. Germline trimming cut 6 bases from V and 2 bases from J; bases unmatched to any gene: 5. CDR3 DNA: TGCGCCAGCAACCTGGACAGGACCTACGAGCAGTACTTC. This gives the protein CASNLDRTYEQYF.

The chain recombines TRBV11-1 with TRBJ1-5, with 7 bases fitting TRBD1. This CDR3 region has 15 residues. The trim removed 6 bases at V and 0 bases at J, leaving 5 bases unmatched. Germline V gene sequence: CDR1 SGHAT, CDR2 FQDESV (reference sequence). This chain's CDR3 is CASRYRGFSNQPQHF. CDR3 sequence (DNA): TGTGCCAGCAGGTACAGGGGATTTAGCAATCAGCCCCAGCATTTT.

This chain connects TRBV19 to TRBJ2-2; D is unclear. The CDR3 contains 12 residues. Trimming took 5 bases from V and 8 from J, leaving 9 bases between them. Germline values: CDR1 LNHDA, CDR2 SQIVND (reference sequence). CDR3 sequence (DNA): TGTGCCAGTAGTCTTTCCGTGGGGGAGCTGTTTTTT. Its protein is CASSLSVGELFF.

V is TRBV7-3 and J is TRBJ1-6, with TRBD1 matching over 10 bases. J was trimmed by 10 bases and V by 5 bases; bases with no gene match: 8. CDR1 and CDR2 from the germline V gene are SGHTA and FQGTGA. The CDR3 is 15 amino acids. CDR3 loop: CASSLGQGMRSPLHF. The CDR3 DNA reads TGTGCCAGCAGCCTGGGACAGGGGATGAGGTCACCCCTCCACTTT.

The CDR3 loop reads CASTPMESGNTIYF. In DNA, the CDR3 is TGTGCCAGCACCCCTATGGAGAGCGGAAACACCATATATTTT. The genes are TRBV3-1 (or the pseudogene TRBV3-2) and TRBJ1-3; the D is unclear. Trimming took off 7 bases at V and 4 bases at J, with 14 bases between the two ends. The CDR3 extends over 14 amino acids. CDR1 and CDR2 from the germline V gene are LGHDT and YNNKEL (reference sequence).

Comment on this clone: Because the CDR3 is missing its conserved closing phenylalanine or tryptophan, this is likely a read error. No DNA is shown, since the ends of the CDR3 on it are uncertain; the CDR3 is the one TCRdb lists. The V and J genes are TRBV27 and TRBJ1-2; the table's D call, TRBD1, has no DNA check behind it. The germline CDR1 and CDR2 sequences are MNHEY and SMNVEV (reference sequence). The length of the CDR3 is 10 amino acids, counting both ends. The CDR3 here is CASSPDRPLR.

The genes are TRBV7-2 and TRBJ2-2; 10 nucleotides agree with TRBD1. With V trimmed by 5 bases and J by 0 bases, 9 bases remained unmatched. The germline gives CDR1 SGHTA, CDR2 FQGNSA. This CDR3 region has 18 residues. CDR3 bases: TGTGCCAGCAGCCCCTGGACAGGGGGTTTTACGAACACCGGGGAGCTGTTTTTT. It translates to CASSPWTGGFTNTGELFF. The complete variable domain, with remaining parts taken from reference TRBV7-2 and TRBJ2-2, reads GAGVSQSPSNKVTEKGKDVELRCDPISGHTALYWYRQSLGQGLEFLIYFQGNSAPDKSGLPSDRFSAERTGGSVSTLTIQRTQQEDSAVYLCASSPWTGGFTNTGELFFGEGSRLTVL.

The chain is built from TRBV5-1 and TRBJ2-3, with TRBD2 matching 11 bases. In germline, CDR1 is SGHRS, CDR2 YFSETQ. The CDR3 sequence is 19 residues long. The ends lost 0 bases at V and 4 bases at J; junction bases unmatched: 13. The DNA for the CDR3 is TGCGCCAGCAGCTTGGTAGTTACTAGCGGGGGCCCTAGCTCAGATACGCAGTATTTT. This gives the protein CASSLVVTSGGPSSDTQYF.

This chain uses TRBV5-6 with TRBJ1-1; D not resolved. Germline loops: CDR1 SGHDT, CDR2 YYEEEE. The CDR3 sequence is 16 residues long. The V and J ends lost 3 bases and 0 bases respectively, with 15 bases between them. CDR3 residues: CASSSRRDLMNTEAFF. The CDR3 DNA is TGTGCCAGCAGCTCCAGACGGGATCTCATGAACACTGAAGCTTTCTTT.

The chain combines TRBV5-6 with TRBJ2-7, with 8 bases aligning to TRBD2. The CDR3 is 14 amino acids. V trimming: 5 bases; J trimming: 2 bases; junction bases outside the gene matches: 6. In germline, CDR1 is SGHDT, CDR2 YYEEEE. The CDR3 loop reads CASRKLGLAYEQYF. CDR3 DNA sequence: TGTGCCAGCAGAAAACTGGGACTAGCCTACGAGCAGTACTTC.

This chain uses TRBV27 with TRBJ2-5, with D perhaps TRBD1 (5 bases). The CDR3 contains 14 residues. V gave up 3 bases and J gave up 1 base, with 9 bases separating them. CDR1 and CDR2 from the germline V gene are MNHEY and SMNVEV (reference sequence). The CDR3 here is CASSFQGRQETQYF. The CDR3, as DNA: TGTGCCAGCAGTTTTCAGGGTCGCCAAGAGACCCAGTACTTC.

The chain is built from TRBV24-1 and TRBJ2-2; TRBD2 might be the D (5 bases). The germline V and J ends were trimmed by 1 base and 3 bases, with 5 bases remaining between them. This CDR3 has 14 amino acids. In germline, CDR1 is KGHDR, CDR2 SFDVKD. The CDR3 bases are TGTGCCACCAGTGATTTAGCGGACACCGGGGAGCTGTTTTTT. Translation: CATSDLADTGELFF.

This rearrangement joins TRBV28 to TRBJ1-3; D unresolved. CDR3 length equals 15 residues. V gave up 5 bases and J gave up 0 bases, with 11 bases separating them. Looked up from germline, CDR1 is MDHEN and CDR2 is SYDVKM. The CDR3 DNA reads as TGTGCCAGCAGTCCGACGGGGTACTCTGGAAACACCATATATTTT. Translated: CASSPTGYSGNTIYF.

The chain links TRBV19 to TRBJ2-7; TRBD1 matches 7 bases. The germline CDR1 and CDR2 sequences are LNHDA and SQIVND (reference sequence). The CDR3 extends over 15 amino acids. The ends lost 1 base at V and 2 bases at J; junction bases unmatched: 5. The DNA for the CDR3 is TGTGCCAGTAGTATAGGGAACAGGGGAACCTACGAGCAGTACTTC. Residues: CASSIGNRGTYEQYF.

V and J are TRBV6-2 or TRBV6-3 and TRBJ1-1; tentative D call: TRBD1 (6 bases). The CDR3 is 14 amino acids. Germline V lookup: CDR1 MNHEY, CDR2 SVGEGT. Deletions cut 6 bases from V and 0 bases from J, with 11 bases between. CDR3 nucleotides: TGTGCCAGCAGCCGAGGGACACTGAACACTGAAGCTTTCTTT. This translates into CASSRGTLNTEAFF.

This chain uses TRBV5-5 with TRBJ2-7; D may be TRBD2 (6 bases). The germline V and J ends were trimmed by 4 bases and 2 bases, with 22 bases remaining between them. The germline CDR1 and CDR2 sequences are SGHKS and YYEKEE (reference sequence). The CDR3 is 17 amino acids. The CDR3 region is CASSTGLGTPDTYEQYF. CDR3 sequence (DNA): TGTGCCAGCAGCACGGGACTGGGGACGCCAGATACCTACGAGCAGTACTTC.

This rearrangement joins TRBV5-1 to TRBJ1-4, with TRBD1 matching 11 bases. V lost 5 bases and J lost 8; bases outside the gene matches: 5. This CDR3 comprises 14 residues. Germline assignment: CDR1 SGHRS and CDR2 YFSETQ. CDR3 loop: CASRTGTGGEKLFF. In DNA, the CDR3 is TGCGCCAGCAGGACTGGGACAGGGGGAGAAAAACTGTTTTTT.

The count of this clone is one. The chain recombines TRBV7-2 with TRBJ1-2, with a possible D match to TRBD1 (5 bases). The CDR3 loop spans 12 amino acids. V lost 5 bases to trimming and J lost 4 bases, with 8 bases between them. Germline CDR1 is SGHTA and CDR2 is FQGNSA. The CDR3, as DNA: TGTGCCAGCAGCCCAGACAGCTATGGCTACACCTTC. It yields the protein CASSPDSYGYTF.

The chain carries TRBV28 and TRBJ1-5, with D possibly matching TRBD1 (5 bases). This CDR3 has 16 amino acids. Between the trimmed V and J ends, which lost 5 bases and 0 bases, there was a span of 14 bases. Per germline, CDR1 MDHEN and CDR2 SYDVKM. The CDR3 bases are TGTGCCAGCAGTCAGCCGACAGCTAATAGCAATCAGCCCCAGCATTTT. Its protein is CASSQPTANSNQPQHF.

CDR3 sequence reads: CASGRGTGLETEAFF. CDR3 bases: TGCGCCAGCGGGCGGGGGACAGGGTTGGAAACTGAAGCTTTCTTT. The J gene is TRBJ1-1, the V gene TRBV5-1; 9 bases are shared with TRBD1. Per the germline V gene, CDR1 is SGHRS and CDR2 is YFSETQ. The CDR3 runs to 15 residues. V was clipped by 7 bases and J by 5 bases; unmatched bases: 12.

V gene TRBV19 combines with J gene TRBJ1-2, with 8 nucleotides matching TRBD1. The V gene end was trimmed by 6 bases and the J gene end by 3 bases; junction bases not matched to a gene: 3. The CDR3 is made up of 13 amino acids. Germline V gives CDR1 LNHDA, CDR2 SQIVND (reference sequence). The CDR3 loop reads CASSPDRDYGYTF. The CDR3 region has the DNA TGTGCCAGTAGCCCGGACAGGGACTATGGCTACACCTTC.

This clone was counted once. The V call is TRBV28, the J call TRBJ1-2; D is possibly TRBD1 (6 bases). The CDR3 is made up of 15 amino acids. Looked up from germline, CDR1 is MDHEN and CDR2 is SYDVKM. The germline V and J ends were trimmed by 4 bases and 0 bases, with 12 bases remaining between them. The CDR3 sequence: CASSSNRASNYGYTF. CDR3 in DNA: TGTGCCAGCAGTTCAAACAGGGCCTCTAACTATGGCTACACCTTC.

V usage is TRBV27 and J usage is TRBJ1-2, with 7 bases identical to TRBD1. Germline assignment: CDR1 MNHEY and CDR2 SMNVEV (reference sequence). The CDR3 covers 14 residues. V lost 7 bases and J lost 7; bases outside the gene matches: 12. Here the CDR3 reads CASTSLGTVSGYTF. CDR3 DNA: TGTGCCAGCACCTCCCTGGGGACAGTGAGTGGCTACACCTTC.